These 30 T cell receptor beta chains were sequenced from one sample in a study of identical twins. One entry per CDR3 protein, called by TCRdb with MiXCR from the 5' RACE reads. The sample shows 510,000 or so distinct CDR3 sequences, around 15% of them seen only once. This same sample was also taken into another study, of yellow fever vaccine responses in identical twins.

What was sequenced was CD4+ T cells sorted from blood. All receptors come from a woman aged 18-29 years in good health.

The genes are TRBV12-3 or TRBV12-4 and TRBJ2-1, with 12 bases fitting TRBD2. The CDR3 has 15 amino acids. V gave up 6 bases and J gave up 5 bases; unmatched junction bases: 5. CDR3 nucleotides: TGTGCCAGCAGGCAACTAGCGGGGGGCAACAATGAGCAGTTCTTC. This codes for CASRQLAGGNNEQFF.

The genes are TRBV20-1 and TRBJ2-5, with D perhaps given as TRBD1 or TRBD2 (6 bases each). V shed 7 bases and J shed 5 bases, with 20 bases lying between them. The CDR3 runs 14 residues. Germline V gene sequence: CDR1 DFQATT, CDR2 SNEGSKA (reference sequence). In nucleotides, the CDR3 is TGCAGTGTTCCATATAGGGGGGACCGGGAGACCCAGTACTTC. This codes for CSVPYRGDRETQYF.

This clonotype showed up just a few times. V usage is TRBV5-1 and J usage is TRBJ2-1; 9 bases are a match to TRBD1. With V trimmed by 2 bases and J by 1 base, 19 bases remained unmatched. This CDR3 has 21 amino acids. Germline CDR1 SGHRS, CDR2 YFSETQ. CDR3 coding DNA: TGCGCCAGCAGCTTCGTAGCCCCGGGACAGGGAGAAATTATATCCTACAATGAGCAGTTCTTC. As protein: CASSFVAPGQGEIISYNEQFF.

This clonotype was detected ten times or more. The CDR3 reads CASSQEGQGANTGELFF. The CDR3 DNA is TGCGCCAGCAGCCAGGAGGGACAGGGGGCTAACACCGGGGAGCTGTTTTTT. The rearrangement uses TRBV4-1 and TRBJ2-2, with 12 bases matching TRBD1. There are 17 residues in the CDR3. The V segment lost 3 bases and the J segment 2 bases; nucleotides outside the gene matches: 4. Germline V gene data show CDR1 as MGHRA and CDR2 as YSYEKL.

The genes are TRBV2 and TRBJ2-3; D remains ambiguous. CDR1 is SNHLY, CDR2 FYNNEI, per germline. Trimming shortened V by 1 base and J by 3 bases, and 11 bases separated the two germline ends. CDR3 length equals 15 residues. The CDR3 DNA sequence: TGTGCCAGCAGTGAAGACGGCGAAAATACAGATACGCAGTATTTT. Amino acid sequence: CASSEDGENTDTQYF.

The chain couples TRBV7-9 to TRBJ2-5, with 8 bases fitting TRBD2. CDR3 length equals 14 residues. With V trimmed by 5 bases and J by 5 bases, 7 bases remained unmatched. CDR1 is SEHNR and CDR2 is FQNEAQ in the germline V gene (reference sequence). The CDR3 loop is CASSRSGGGETQYF. CDR3 nucleotides: TGTGCCAGCAGCCGAAGCGGGGGCGGGGAGACCCAGTACTTC.

The chain joins TRBV2 to TRBJ1-6; no firm D call. Germline V CDR1 and CDR2: SNHLY, FYNNEI. This CDR3 is built from 14 residues. The germline V and J ends were trimmed by 7 bases and 9 bases, with 16 bases remaining between them. CDR3 nucleotides: TGTGCCAGCAACCAGGACGGAGATAGTTCACCCCTCCACTTT. Translation gives CASNQDGDSSPLHF.

The rearrangement joins TRBV15 to TRBJ2-5; TRBD2 matches 13 bases. Unmatched junction bases numbered 5, after V lost 5 bases and J lost 2 bases. Germline CDR1 LNHNV, CDR2 YYDKDF (reference sequence). CDR3 length equals 16 residues. CDR3 bases: TGTGCCACCAGCGGGACTAGCGGGGTCGAACAAGAGACCCAGTACTTC. This gives the protein CATSGTSGVEQETQYF.

The V call is TRBV10-2, the J call TRBJ2-7, with 8 bases matching TRBD1. The CDR3 is 16 amino acids. The junction had 10 bases not matched to a gene; V was cut back by 6 bases and J by 0 bases. Germline V gene sequence: CDR1 WSHSY, CDR2 SAAADI. The CDR3 DNA reads TGCGCCAGCAGCAGAGGACAGGGAGAGATCTCCTACGAGCAGTACGTC. Its protein is CASSRGQGEISYEQYV.

The rearrangement links TRBV28 to TRBJ2-1, with 11 bases that match TRBD2. The germline gives CDR1 MDHEN, CDR2 SYDVKM. This CDR3 region has 15 residues. Trimming removed 6 bases from V and 8 bases from J; junction bases left unmatched: 9. For the CDR3, the DNA is TGTGCCAGCAGGCCGACTAGCGGGGTTAAGGATGAGCAGTTCTTC. Protein: CASRPTSGVKDEQFF.

This clonotype showed up just a few times. This chain links TRBV20-1 with TRBJ2-5; 16 bases map to TRBD2. The CDR3 spans 16 residues. The germline CDR1 and CDR2 sequences are DFQATT and SNEGSKA (reference sequence). The V gene end was trimmed by 7 bases and the J gene end by 2 bases; junction bases not matched to a gene: 7. The CDR3 loop reads CSEDGTSGREQETQYF. CDR3 in DNA: TGCAGTGAAGACGGGACTAGCGGGAGGGAGCAAGAGACCCAGTACTTC.

This CDR3 reads CASSPSGGGGPYEQYV. The DNA of the CDR3 is TGTGCCAGCAGCCCGAGCGGAGGAGGCGGACCCTACGAGCAGTACGTC. The chain couples TRBV7-8 to TRBJ2-7; tentative D call: TRBD2 (5 bases). The CDR3 is 16 amino acids. CDR1 SGHVS and CDR2 FQNEAQ come from the germline V gene. Between the trimmed V and J ends, which lost 5 bases and 2 bases, there was a span of 19 bases.

The chain joins TRBV20-1 to TRBJ2-3; D unclear. Trimming cost V 4 bases and J 3 bases, with 14 bases left between them. CDR3 length: 14 residues. From germline, CDR1 is DFQATT and CDR2 SNEGSKA (reference sequence). In DNA form, the CDR3 reads TGCAGTGCTAATAGGCCAGACGGGACAGATACGCAGTATTTT. This gives the protein CSANRPDGTDTQYF.

The chain combines TRBV14 with TRBJ2-7, with D possibly matching TRBD2 (6 bases). Trimming cost V 4 bases and J 3 bases, with 19 bases left between them. CDR1 and CDR2 from the germline V gene are SGHDN and FVKESK. CDR3 size: 16 residues. This CDR3 is CASSPRVGLASYEQYF. The DNA for the CDR3 is TGTGCCAGCAGCCCAAGAGTGGGGCTAGCGAGCTACGAGCAGTACTTC. Complete variable domain (other parts from reference TRBV14 and TRBJ2-7): EAGVTQFPSHSVIEKGQTVTLRCDPISGHDNLYWYRRVMGKEIKFLLHFVKESKQDESGMPNNRFLAERTGGTYSTLKVQPAELEDSGVYFCASSPRVGLASYEQYFGPGTRLTVT.

The J gene is TRBJ2-1, the V gene TRBV12-5; D not resolved. The CDR3 has 15 residues. Deletions cut 6 bases from V and 3 bases from J, with 15 bases between. CDR1 is LGHNT, CDR2 FRNRAP, per germline. CDR3 region: CASGPGLPLYNEQFF. The CDR3 DNA follows: TGTGCTAGTGGACCTGGTTTACCCCTCTACAATGAGCAGTTCTTC.

J is TRBJ2-2 and V is TRBV7-6, with no clear D. Germline V gives CDR1 SGHVS, CDR2 FNYEAQ. CDR3 length equals 15 residues. V gave up 5 bases and J gave up 1 base, with 11 bases separating them. The CDR3 DNA follows: TGTGCCAGCAGCAGCGACACTATGAACACCGGGGAGCTGTTTTTT. It encodes CASSSDTMNTGELFF.

This clonotype was counted only a few times. The rearrangement uses TRBV29-1 and TRBJ1-1; D unclear. The CDR3 is 12 residues long. With 3 bases removed from V and 1 base from J, the gap between germline ends came to 6 bases. Germline CDR1 is SQVTM and CDR2 is ANQGSEA. This CDR3 is CSVDRGNTEAFF. DNA for the CDR3: TGCAGCGTTGATCGAGGGAACACTGAAGCTTTCTTT.

This chain uses TRBV11-2 with TRBJ2-7; the D is unclear. Between the trimmed V and J ends, which lost 1 base and 4 bases, there was a span of 14 bases. This CDR3 region has 15 residues. The germline V gene has CDR1 SGHAT and CDR2 FQNNGV. Here the CDR3 DNA reads TGTGCCAGCAGCTTAGTTGCTGGAGCCCCATACGAGCAGTACTTC. Encoded protein: CASSLVAGAPYEQYF.

This clonotype was seen ten or more times. This sequence joins TRBV10-3 and TRBJ2-5; possible D gene TRBD2, 6 bases. Trimming removed 6 bases at V and 2 bases at J, with 10 bases between. This CDR3 is built from 13 residues. The germline V gene has CDR1 ENHRY and CDR2 SYGVKD. The CDR3 DNA follows: TGTGCCATCAGGTCCCGGGGGCAAGAGACCCAGTACTTC. It yields the protein CAIRSRGQETQYF.

The CDR3 DNA sequence: TGTGCCAGCAGTGAAATCCCGGGAAATGCCTACGAGCAGTACTTC. The encoded protein is CASSEIPGNAYEQYF. The chain uses TRBV25-1 and TRBJ2-7; perhaps TRBD2 as D (5 bases). V was cut by 2 bases and J by 2 bases, with 13 bases left in between. Germline CDR1 and CDR2: MGHDK and SYGVNS. The CDR3 is made up of 15 amino acids.

The chain carries TRBV12-3 or TRBV12-4 and TRBJ2-5, with 8 bases that match TRBD2. The CDR3 is 14 amino acids. The J segment lost 5 bases and the V segment lost 4 bases, leaving 6 bases of the junction unmatched. CDR3 coding DNA: TGTGCCAGCAGTTCGGGAGGGCCCGGGGAGACCCAGTACTTC. Encoded protein: CASSSGGPGETQYF.

V is TRBV18 and J is TRBJ2-1, with TRBD1 matching over 9 bases. The CDR3 consists of 15 residues. J was trimmed by 3 bases and V by 5 bases; bases with no gene match: 5. Germline V gene sequence: CDR1 KGHSH, CDR2 LQKENI. The CDR3 bases are TGTGCCAGCTCAACAGGGGGCTTCTACTACAATGAGCAGTTCTTC. It encodes CASSTGGFYYNEQFF.

The table lists this clonotype with a few counts. The chain uses TRBV7-9 and TRBJ2-2; D not resolved. The germline gives CDR1 SEHNR, CDR2 FQNEAQ (reference sequence). Trimming removed 5 bases from V and 4 bases from J, with 14 bases in between. The CDR3 runs to 15 residues. The CDR3 coding sequence is TGTGCCAGCAGCATTGACTTAATTTTCACCGGGGAGCTGTTTTTT. Translated: CASSIDLIFTGELFF. The full variable domain, with the rest looked up from reference TRBV7-9 and TRBJ2-2, is DTGVSQNPRHKITKRGQNVTFRCDPISEHNRLYWYRQTLGQGPEFLTYFQNEAQLEKSRLLSDRFSAERPKGSFSTLEIQRTEQGDSAMYLCASSIDLIFTGELFFGEGSRLTVL.

This chain joins TRBV5-1 and TRBJ2-2; D is unresolved. V was shortened by 5 bases and J by 5 bases, with 16 bases between the two germline ends. Germline V gene sequence: CDR1 SGHRS, CDR2 YFSETQ. This CDR3 comprises 15 residues. The CDR3 sequence is CASSFGSSSTGELFF. CDR3 in DNA: TGCGCCAGCAGTTTCGGGTCATCAAGTACCGGGGAGCTGTTTTTT.

This clonotype appeared a few times. This chain's CDR3 is CASTRGGKNTGELFF. The CDR3 coding sequence is TGTGCCAGCACCCGAGGGGGAAAGAACACCGGGGAGCTGTTTTTT. The V call is TRBV28, the J call TRBJ2-2, with a possible D match to TRBD1 (6 bases). The germline gives CDR1 MDHEN, CDR2 SYDVKM. The CDR3 has 15 amino acids. Between the trimmed V and J ends, which lost 7 bases and 1 base, there was a span of 13 bases. Variable domain in full (rest from reference TRBV28 and TRBJ2-2): DVKVTQSSRYLVKRTGEKVFLECVQDMDHENMFWYRQDPGLGLRLIYFSYDVKMKEKGDIPEGYSVSREKKERFSLILESASTNQTSMYLCASTRGGKNTGELFFGEGSRLTVL.

This rearrangement joins TRBV28 to TRBJ1-1; D not certain. CDR1 and CDR2 (germline): MDHEN, SYDVKM. The CDR3 runs 14 residues. V gave up 5 bases and J gave up 6 bases, with 16 bases separating them. This CDR3 is CASSLSTSFSEAFF. The CDR3 DNA sequence: TGTGCCAGCAGTCTATCCACGAGTTTCTCTGAAGCTTTCTTT.

The chain uses TRBV15 and TRBJ1-1; a possible D gene is TRBD1 (6 bases). The length of the CDR3 is 12 residues. Germline V CDR1 and CDR2: LNHNV, YYDKDF (reference sequence). V was pared by 5 bases and J by 7 bases, with 11 bases between. CDR3 in amino acids: CATSLGGGEAFF. The CDR3 region has the DNA TGTGCCACCAGCCTAGGGGGAGGTGAAGCTTTCTTT.

This chain uses TRBV5-1 with TRBJ1-2; 12 bases align to TRBD1. The V gene's germline CDR1 is SGHRS and CDR2 YFSETQ. The CDR3 extends over 15 amino acids. V lost 0 bases and J lost 8; bases outside the gene matches: 5. The CDR3 nucleotides are TGCGCCAGCAGCTTGGCCCCGGGACAGGGGGCCGGCTACACCTTC. Its protein is CASSLAPGQGAGYTF.

This clonotype was seen a few times. The genes are TRBV24-1 and TRBJ2-6; TRBD1 might be the D (5 bases). The germline V gene encodes CDR1 KGHDR and CDR2 SFDVKD. The V gene lost 7 bases and the J gene lost 1 base, with 7 bases spanning the gap. This CDR3 comprises 14 residues. The CDR3 protein is CATSDRSGANVLTF. In DNA form, the CDR3 reads TGTGCCACCAGCGACAGATCTGGGGCCAACGTCCTGACTTTC.

This chain connects TRBV7-8 to TRBJ2-2, with 10 nucleotides matching TRBD2. Germline CDR1 is SGHVS and CDR2 is FQNEAQ. The CDR3 extends over 16 amino acids. V trimming: 3 bases; J trimming: 5 bases; junction bases outside the gene matches: 6. CDR3 loop: CASSFESGRVTGELFF. The CDR3 DNA is TGTGCCAGCAGCTTTGAAAGCGGGAGGGTAACCGGGGAGCTGTTTTTT.